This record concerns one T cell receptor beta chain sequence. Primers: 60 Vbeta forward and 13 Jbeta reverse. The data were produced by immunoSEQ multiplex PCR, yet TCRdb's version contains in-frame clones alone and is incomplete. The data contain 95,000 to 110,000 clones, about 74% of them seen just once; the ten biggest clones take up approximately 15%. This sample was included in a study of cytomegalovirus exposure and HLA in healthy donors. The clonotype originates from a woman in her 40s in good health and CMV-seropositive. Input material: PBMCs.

The CDR3 protein is CASSPSSVYEQYF. DNA of the CDR3: TGTGCCAGCAGCCCTAGTTCTGTCTACGAGCAGTACTTC. The rearrangement joins TRBV7-9 to TRBJ2-7; no definite D call. CDR1 and CDR2 from the germline V gene are SEHNR and FQNEAQ (reference sequence). The V end lost 5 bases, the J end lost 3 bases, and 11 bases lay between the germline ends. The CDR3 is 13 residues long.